This T cell receptor beta chain derives from a study of T-cell reconstitution after alpha-beta-depleted transplantation in children. This sample's TCRbeta library carried unique molecular identifier barcodes. A single record per CDR3 protein comes from TCRdb applying MiXCR to the PCR reads. The sample lists some 280,000 distinct CDR3 sequences, 9.9% seen once, with about a tenth in the top ten. The germline V gene encodes CDR1 MGHDK and CDR2 SYGVNS. V lost 3 bases, J lost 4 bases, and 25 bases stayed unmatched. The CDR3 loop spans 21 amino acids. V gene TRBV25-1 combines with J gene TRBJ2-7, with TRBD1 matching over 9 bases. The sequence was collected from a human donor who donated a stem cell graft to a child with SCID. The source material was PBMCs from the stem cell graft donor, sampled from the stem cell graft. DNA for the CDR3: TGTGCCAGCAGTGACCCACTTAAAACCCCCGCCGGGGGACAGGGCGAGTACGAGCAGTACTTC. Residues: CASSDPLKTPAGGQGEYEQYF.